Presented here are 23 T cell receptor beta chains from one specimen sequenced in a study of vaccination and CD4 T cells after COVID-19. These receptors have no known antigen. Cultured CD4+ T cell DNA was sequenced using the Oncomine TCR Beta short-read assay. TCRdb re-called the PCR reads through MiXCR, storing one row per CDR3 protein. The sample lists around 16,000 distinct CDR3 sequences, approximately 81% occurring once. The treatment denotes: approximately nine-day PBMC culture with coronavirus spike peptide pools or control peptides (ViraFEST assay). Material: CD4+ T cells from blood, cultured in vitro, obtained after SARS-CoV-2 vaccination. The receptors here all came from a human donor who received a COVID-19 vaccine.

The chain combines TRBV6-1 with TRBJ1-1, with unresolved D. Germline lookup yields CDR1 MNHNS and CDR2 SASEGT. The CDR3 loop spans 11 amino acids. Trimming took 8 bases from V and 1 from J, leaving 5 bases between them. The CDR3 DNA reads as TGTGCCAGCGGAGCGAACACTGAAGCTTTCTTT. It specifies CASGANTEAFF.

J is TRBJ1-2 and V is TRBV24-1; weak D call: TRBD1 (6 bases). Trimming pared 3 bases from V and 6 bases from J, leaving 7 bases between. The CDR3 runs to 12 residues. The V gene's germline CDR1 is KGHDR and CDR2 SFDVKD. CDR3: CATSDRGDGYTF. CDR3 coding DNA: TGTGCCACCAGTGATAGGGGGGATGGCTACACCTTC.

J is TRBJ1-3 and V is TRBV7-9, with no clear D. CDR1 is SEHNR, CDR2 FQNEAQ, per germline (reference sequence). This CDR3 region has 14 residues. Trimming shortened V by 0 bases and J by 2 bases, and 5 bases separated the two germline ends. CDR3 nucleotides: TGTGCCAGCAGCTTAGCTTCCCCTGGAAACACCATATATTTT. Its protein is CASSLASPGNTIYF.

This rearrangement joins TRBV20-1 to TRBJ1-5; possible D gene TRBD1, 5 bases. This CDR3 has 12 amino acids. V was trimmed by 5 bases and J by 7 bases, leaving 12 bases between them. CDR1 and CDR2 from the germline V gene are DFQATT and SNEGSKA (reference sequence). In DNA form, the CDR3 reads TGCAGTGCTCGGGGCTTGGGACAGCCCCAGCATTTT. Its protein is CSARGLGQPQHF.

This clonotype was seen a handful of times. The genes are TRBV20-1 and TRBJ2-2; D gene uncertain. CDR1 DFQATT and CDR2 SNEGSKA come from the germline V gene (reference sequence). There are 16 residues in the CDR3. Trimming cost V 0 bases and J 2 bases, with 13 bases left between them. CDR3 DNA: TGCAGTGCTAGAGATCCAGGCATTACAAACACCGGGGAGCTGTTTTTT. This sequence encodes CSARDPGITNTGELFF.

V is TRBV2 and J is TRBJ2-5, with D possibly matching TRBD1 (5 bases). The CDR3 totals 12 residues. V lost 5 bases and J 1 base, leaving 5 bases between the germline ends. Looked up from germline, CDR1 is SNHLY and CDR2 is FYNNEI. CDR3 sequence reads: CASSQGQETQYF. The CDR3 DNA is TGTGCCAGCAGTCAGGGCCAAGAGACCCAGTACTTC.

The chain recombines TRBV20-1 with TRBJ2-5; D remains unclear. The germline V gene encodes CDR1 DFQATT and CDR2 SNEGSKA (reference sequence). Trimming cost V 0 bases and J 4 bases, with 9 bases left between them. This CDR3 spans 13 amino acids. CDR3 residues: CSARDANRETQYF. The CDR3 DNA follows: TGCAGTGCTAGAGATGCCAATCGAGAGACCCAGTACTTC.

The gene calls are TRBV27 and TRBJ2-3; 11 positions agree with TRBD1. Trimming cost V 1 base and J 4 bases; bases outside gene matches: 1. In germline, CDR1 is MNHEY, CDR2 SMNVEV (reference sequence). This CDR3 region has 15 residues. The CDR3 DNA is TGTGCCAGCAGTTTATTGGGACAGGGGGCAGATACGCAGTATTTT. Translating it yields CASSLLGQGADTQYF.

This rearrangement joins TRBV30 to TRBJ1-6; tentative D call: TRBD1 (5 bases). This CDR3 comprises 17 residues. The V and J ends lost 2 bases and 3 bases respectively, with 17 bases between them. Germline V gene data show CDR1 as GTSNPN and CDR2 as SVGIG (reference sequence). The CDR3 spells CAWSPPGGRGYNSPLHF. The CDR3 bases are TGTGCCTGGAGTCCCCCCGGGGGTAGGGGCTATAATTCACCCCTCCACTTT.

The chain is built from TRBV25-1 and TRBJ1-5; no reliable D call. V lost 2 bases to trimming and J lost 0 bases, with 5 bases between them. Looked up from germline, CDR1 is MGHDK and CDR2 is SYGVNS. This CDR3 is 14 amino acids long. The CDR3 nucleotides are TGTGCCAGCAGTGAAGCAGGTAGCAATCAGCCCCAGCATTTT. Translating gives CASSEAGSNQPQHF.

This chain uses TRBV30 with TRBJ2-7, with a possible D match to TRBD1 (6 bases). The CDR3 is 14 residues long. Per germline, CDR1 GTSNPN and CDR2 SVGIG (reference sequence). V gave up 3 bases and J gave up 2 bases, with 14 bases separating them. Here the CDR3 reads CAWSPRDTPYEQYF. The CDR3 DNA follows: TGTGCCTGGAGCCCTCGGGACACCCCCTACGAGCAGTACTTC.

This sequence joins TRBV6-5 and TRBJ1-1; TRBD1 aligns across 11 bases. This CDR3 comprises 16 residues. The V gene end was trimmed by 2 bases and the J gene end by 1 base; junction bases not matched to a gene: 3. CDR1 and CDR2 (germline): MNHEY, SVGAGI. The CDR3 loop reads CASSYRDRGWNTEAFF. CDR3 nucleotide sequence: TGTGCCAGCAGTTACCGGGACAGGGGGTGGAACACTGAAGCTTTCTTT.

The chain employs TRBV21-1 and TRBJ1-3. TRBV21-1 is listed as a pseudogene. The CDR3 length is 13 residues. The CDR3 loop is CASSKGSGNTIYF. The CDR3 DNA sequence: TGTGCCAGCAGCAAAGGGTCTGGAAACACCATATATTTT.

The chain recombines TRBV6-1 with TRBJ2-3, with TRBD2 matching over 14 bases. Trimming removed 6 bases from V and 1 base from J; junction bases left unmatched: 6. Germline V gives CDR1 MNHNS, CDR2 SASEGT. The CDR3 covers 17 residues. The DNA for the CDR3 is TGTGCCAGCAGCTTGGGGGGACTAGCGGGGGGCACAGATACGCAGTATTTT. As protein: CASSLGGLAGGTDTQYF.

The gene calls are TRBV19 and TRBJ2-5, with a possible D match to TRBD1 (5 bases). Germline loops: CDR1 LNHDA, CDR2 SQIVND (reference sequence). The CDR3 is 14 residues long. V shed 4 bases and J shed 1 base, with 10 bases lying between them. The CDR3 is CASSSSRAQETQYF. The CDR3 DNA reads as TGTGCCAGTAGTAGTAGCAGGGCCCAAGAGACCCAGTACTTC.

The chain uses TRBV6-1 and TRBJ2-7, with unresolved D. CDR1 MNHNS and CDR2 SASEGT come from the germline V gene. V was clipped by 7 bases and J by 6 bases, with 13 bases between them. The CDR3 totals 12 residues. The CDR3 here is CASTLRSGEQYF. DNA of the CDR3: TGTGCCAGCACCTTAAGGTCAGGCGAGCAGTACTTC.

CDR3 DNA sequence: TGTGCCAGCACCCCCCCAGGAGGGACAGGGTTCGGTTACGAGCAGTACTTC. As protein: CASTPPGGTGFGYEQYF. The V gene is TRBV21-1, the J gene TRBJ2-1; the table's D call of TRBD1 was not tested on the DNA. Gene TRBJ2-7 matches the end of the DNA better, so the J call may be wrong. TRBV21-1 is described as a pseudogene. This CDR3 has 17 residues.

The chain employs TRBV5-4 and TRBJ1-1, with D possibly being TRBD1 (5 bases). This CDR3 contains 15 residues. Between the trimmed V and J ends, which lost 7 bases and 6 bases, there was a span of 22 bases. Looked up from germline, CDR1 is SGHNT and CDR2 is YYREEE (reference sequence). The CDR3 is CASGGFGADRAEAFF. In DNA, the CDR3 is TGTGCCAGCGGGGGGTTCGGGGCTGATCGCGCTGAAGCTTTCTTT.

The CDR3 protein is CAISERGRDGYTF. The DNA for the CDR3 is TGTGCCATCAGTGAGCGGGGACGAGATGGCTACACCTTC. This chain connects TRBV10-3 to TRBJ1-2, with a tentative D call TRBD1 (5 bases). The CDR3 extends over 13 amino acids. The germline gives CDR1 ENHRY, CDR2 SYGVKD. V gave up 2 bases and J gave up 6 bases, with 10 bases separating them.

This clonotype came up a few times. The CDR3 is CASSLYRAGNQPQHF. DNA for the CDR3: TGTGCCAGCAGTTTATACAGGGCGGGAAATCAGCCCCAGCATTTT. The chain combines TRBV27 with TRBJ1-5, with D maybe TRBD1 (6 bases). The V end was cut by 1 base, the J end by 4 bases, with 11 bases between. Looked up from germline, CDR1 is MNHEY and CDR2 is SMNVEV (reference sequence). The CDR3 contains 15 residues.

CDR3: CASSRRGGRRSDTQYF. The CDR3 nucleotides are TGTGCCAGCAGCCGCCGAGGAGGGAGAAGGTCCGATACGCAGTATTTT. The chain uses TRBV12-3 or TRBV12-4 and TRBJ2-3; TRBD2 might be the D (6 bases). V shed 6 bases and J shed 6 bases, with 22 bases lying between them. This CDR3 is 16 amino acids long.

The chain couples TRBV11-3 to TRBJ2-1; 7 bases are a match to TRBD1. J gave up 4 bases and V 8 bases, and 11 bases lay outside the gene matches. The CDR3 is 15 amino acids. Germline V gene data show CDR1 as SGHNT and CDR2 as YENEEA. The CDR3: CASGPGTDEYNEQFF. The DNA for the CDR3 is TGTGCCAGCGGCCCAGGGACAGACGAATACAATGAGCAGTTCTTC.

This sequence joins TRBV7-9 and TRBJ1-2; D gene ambiguous. The CDR3 is made up of 15 amino acids. V was shortened by 1 base and J by 8 bases, with 17 bases between the two germline ends. Germline loops: CDR1 SEHNR, CDR2 FQNEAQ (reference sequence). CDR3 sequence: CASSLVFKVGNGYTF. CDR3 in DNA: TGTGCCAGCAGCTTAGTATTTAAGGTAGGGAACGGCTACACCTTC.